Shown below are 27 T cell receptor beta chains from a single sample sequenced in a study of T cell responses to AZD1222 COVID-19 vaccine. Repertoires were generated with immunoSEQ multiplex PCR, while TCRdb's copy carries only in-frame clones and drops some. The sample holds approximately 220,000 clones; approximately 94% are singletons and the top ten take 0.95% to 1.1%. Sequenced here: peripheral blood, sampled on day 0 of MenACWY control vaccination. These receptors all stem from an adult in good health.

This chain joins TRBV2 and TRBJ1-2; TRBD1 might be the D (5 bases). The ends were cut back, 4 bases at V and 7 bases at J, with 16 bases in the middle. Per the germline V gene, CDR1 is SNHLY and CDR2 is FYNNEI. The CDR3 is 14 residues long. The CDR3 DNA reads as TGTGCCAGCAGTGCTAGTTCCGGGGGTGGTGGCTACACCTTC. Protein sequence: CASSASSGGGGYTF.

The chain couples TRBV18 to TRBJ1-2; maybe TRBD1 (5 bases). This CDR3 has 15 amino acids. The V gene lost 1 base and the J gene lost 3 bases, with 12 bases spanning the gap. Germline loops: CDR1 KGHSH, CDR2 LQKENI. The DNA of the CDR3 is TGTGCCAGCTCACCACGGCAGGGCGTTTACTATGGCTACACCTTC. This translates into CASSPRQGVYYGYTF.

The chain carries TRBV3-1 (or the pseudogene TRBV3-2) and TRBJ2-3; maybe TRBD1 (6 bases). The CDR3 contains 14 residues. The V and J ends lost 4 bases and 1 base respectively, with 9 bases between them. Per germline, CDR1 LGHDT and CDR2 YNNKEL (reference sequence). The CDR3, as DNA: TGTGCCAGCAGCCGACAGGTGGGCACAGATACGCAGTATTTT. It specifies CASSRQVGTDTQYF.

CDR3 DNA: TGTGCCAGCTCACCACCCGCAGGACGATACGAGCAGTACTTC. Its translation is CASSPPAGRYEQYF. This chain links TRBV18 with TRBJ2-7; D call uncertain. Germline V gene data show CDR1 as KGHSH and CDR2 as LQKENI. The CDR3 loop spans 14 amino acids. Deletions cut 0 bases from V and 4 bases from J, with 10 bases between.

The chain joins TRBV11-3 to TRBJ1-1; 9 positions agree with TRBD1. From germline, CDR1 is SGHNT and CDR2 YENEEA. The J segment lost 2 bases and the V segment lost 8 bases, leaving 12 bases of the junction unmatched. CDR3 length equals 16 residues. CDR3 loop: CASASGRGQGNTEAFF. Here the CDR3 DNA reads TGTGCCAGCGCCTCTGGTCGGGGACAGGGTAACACTGAAGCTTTCTTT.

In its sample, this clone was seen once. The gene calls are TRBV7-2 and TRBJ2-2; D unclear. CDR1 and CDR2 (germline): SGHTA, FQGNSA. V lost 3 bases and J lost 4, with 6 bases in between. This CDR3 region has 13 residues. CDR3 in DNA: TGTGCCAGCAGCTTTTCCTCCACCGGGGAGCTGTTTTTT. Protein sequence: CASSFSSTGELFF.

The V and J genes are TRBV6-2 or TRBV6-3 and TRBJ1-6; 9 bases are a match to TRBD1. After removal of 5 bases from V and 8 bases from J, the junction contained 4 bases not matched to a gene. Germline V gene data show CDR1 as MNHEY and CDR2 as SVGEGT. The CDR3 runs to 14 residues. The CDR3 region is CASSRDRVDSPLHF. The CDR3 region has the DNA TGTGCCAGCAGTCGGGACAGGGTCGATTCACCCCTCCACTTT.

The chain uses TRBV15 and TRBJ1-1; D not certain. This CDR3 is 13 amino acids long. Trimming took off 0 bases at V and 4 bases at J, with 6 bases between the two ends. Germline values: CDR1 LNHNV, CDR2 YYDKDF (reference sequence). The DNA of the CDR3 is TGTGCCACCAGCAGAGATTTGACCACTGAAGCTTTCTTT. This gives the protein CATSRDLTTEAFF.

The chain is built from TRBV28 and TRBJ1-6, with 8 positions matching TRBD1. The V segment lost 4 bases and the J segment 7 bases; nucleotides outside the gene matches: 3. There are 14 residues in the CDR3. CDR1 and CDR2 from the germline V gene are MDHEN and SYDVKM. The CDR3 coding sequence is TGTGCCAGCAGTTACACAGGGGGGAATTCACCCCTCCACTTT. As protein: CASSYTGGNSPLHF.

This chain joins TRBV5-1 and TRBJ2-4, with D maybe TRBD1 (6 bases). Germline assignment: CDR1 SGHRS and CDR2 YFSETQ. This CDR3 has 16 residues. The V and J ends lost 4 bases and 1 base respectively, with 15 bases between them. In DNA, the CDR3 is TGCGCCAGCAGCGCTGGTTGGGACAACGCCAAAAACATTCAGTACTTC. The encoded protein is CASSAGWDNAKNIQYF.

The CDR3 nucleotides read TGTGCCAGCAGCTTGAGGAGTAATCAGCCCCAGCATTTT. It specifies CASSLRSNQPQHF. The V call is TRBV5-6, the J call TRBJ1-5; D remains ambiguous. V was shortened by 1 base and J by 4 bases, with 6 bases between the two germline ends. The germline V gene has CDR1 SGHDT and CDR2 YYEEEE. This CDR3 is built from 13 residues.

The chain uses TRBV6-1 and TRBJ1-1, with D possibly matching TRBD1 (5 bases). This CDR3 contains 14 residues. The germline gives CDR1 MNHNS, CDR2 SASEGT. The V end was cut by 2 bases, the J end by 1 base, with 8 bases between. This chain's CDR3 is CASSEIGGNTEAFF. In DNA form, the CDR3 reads TGTGCCAGCAGTGAAATTGGGGGGAACACTGAAGCTTTCTTT.

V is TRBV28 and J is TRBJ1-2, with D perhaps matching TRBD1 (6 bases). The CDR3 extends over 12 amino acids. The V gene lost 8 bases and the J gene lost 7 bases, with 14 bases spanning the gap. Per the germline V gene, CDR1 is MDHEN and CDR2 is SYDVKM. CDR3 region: CASGRGAGGYTF. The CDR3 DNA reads TGTGCCAGCGGACGGGGGGCTGGTGGCTACACCTTC.

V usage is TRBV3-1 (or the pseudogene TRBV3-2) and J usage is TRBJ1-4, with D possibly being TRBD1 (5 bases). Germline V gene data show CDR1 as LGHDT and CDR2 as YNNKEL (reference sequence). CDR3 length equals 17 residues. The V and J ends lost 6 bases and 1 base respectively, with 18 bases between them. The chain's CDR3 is CASRSGTGGITNEKLFF. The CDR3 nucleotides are TGTGCCAGCAGGTCCGGGACGGGAGGCATAACTAATGAAAAACTGTTTTTT.

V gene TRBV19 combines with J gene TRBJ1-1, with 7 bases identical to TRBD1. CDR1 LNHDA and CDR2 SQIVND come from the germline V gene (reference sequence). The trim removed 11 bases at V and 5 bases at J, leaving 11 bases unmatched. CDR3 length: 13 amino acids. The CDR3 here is CAVSRQGGTEAFF. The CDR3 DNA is TGTGCCGTCTCGAGACAGGGAGGAACTGAAGCTTTCTTT.

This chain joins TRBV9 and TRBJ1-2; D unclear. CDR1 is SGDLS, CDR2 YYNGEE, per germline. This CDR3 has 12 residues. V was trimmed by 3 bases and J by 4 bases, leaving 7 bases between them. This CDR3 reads CASSGPSYGYTF. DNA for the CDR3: TGTGCCAGCAGCGGACCGTCCTATGGCTACACCTTC.

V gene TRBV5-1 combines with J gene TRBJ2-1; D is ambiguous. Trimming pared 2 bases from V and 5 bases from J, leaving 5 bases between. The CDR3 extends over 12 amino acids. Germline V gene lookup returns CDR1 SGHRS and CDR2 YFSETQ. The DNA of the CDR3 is TGCGCCAGCAGCTTAGGCCACAATGAGCAGTTCTTC. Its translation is CASSLGHNEQFF. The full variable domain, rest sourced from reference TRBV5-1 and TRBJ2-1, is KAGVTQTPRYLIKTRGQQVTLSCSPISGHRSVSWYQQTPGQGLQFLFEYFSETQRNKGNFPGRFSGRQFSNSRSEMNVSTLELGDSALYLCASSLGHNEQFFGPGTRLTVL.

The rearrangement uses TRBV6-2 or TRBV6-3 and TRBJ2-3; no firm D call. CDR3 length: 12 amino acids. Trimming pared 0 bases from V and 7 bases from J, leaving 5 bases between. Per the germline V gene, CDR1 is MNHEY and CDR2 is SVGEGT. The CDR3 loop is CASSYSGNTQYF. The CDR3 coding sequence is TGTGCCAGCAGTTACTCGGGAAATACGCAGTATTTT.

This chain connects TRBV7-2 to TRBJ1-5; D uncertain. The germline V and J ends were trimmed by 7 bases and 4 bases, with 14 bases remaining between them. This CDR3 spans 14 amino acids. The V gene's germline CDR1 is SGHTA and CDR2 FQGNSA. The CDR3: CASNSHGANQPQHF. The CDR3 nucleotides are TGTGCCAGCAACTCCCACGGAGCAAATCAGCCCCAGCATTTT.

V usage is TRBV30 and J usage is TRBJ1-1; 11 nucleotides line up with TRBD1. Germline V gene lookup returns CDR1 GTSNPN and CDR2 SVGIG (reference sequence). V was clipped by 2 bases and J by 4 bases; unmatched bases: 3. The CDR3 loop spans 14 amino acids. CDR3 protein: CAWSTGTGGTEAFF. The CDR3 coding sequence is TGTGCCTGGAGTACCGGGACAGGGGGCACTGAAGCTTTCTTT.

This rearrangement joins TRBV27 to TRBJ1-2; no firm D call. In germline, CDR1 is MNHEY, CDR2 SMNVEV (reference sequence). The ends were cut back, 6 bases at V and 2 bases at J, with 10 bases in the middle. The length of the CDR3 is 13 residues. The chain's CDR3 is CASSLQENYGYTF. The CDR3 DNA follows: TGTGCCAGCAGCCTACAAGAAAACTATGGCTACACCTTC.

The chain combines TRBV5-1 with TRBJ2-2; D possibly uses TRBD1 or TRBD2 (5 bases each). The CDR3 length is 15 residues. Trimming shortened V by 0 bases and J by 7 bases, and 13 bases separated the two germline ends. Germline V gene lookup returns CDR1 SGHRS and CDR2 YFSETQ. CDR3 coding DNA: TGCGCCAGCAGCTTGGCTGAGGGGCTGGGCGGGGAGCTGTTTTTT. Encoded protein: CASSLAEGLGGELFF.

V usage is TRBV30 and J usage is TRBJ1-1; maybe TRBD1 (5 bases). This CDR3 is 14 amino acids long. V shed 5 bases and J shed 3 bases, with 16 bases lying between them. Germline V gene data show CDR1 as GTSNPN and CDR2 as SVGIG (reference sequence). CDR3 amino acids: CAWAWEGEDTEAFF. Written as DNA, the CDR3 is TGTGCCTGGGCCTGGGAAGGGGAGGACACTGAAGCTTTCTTT.

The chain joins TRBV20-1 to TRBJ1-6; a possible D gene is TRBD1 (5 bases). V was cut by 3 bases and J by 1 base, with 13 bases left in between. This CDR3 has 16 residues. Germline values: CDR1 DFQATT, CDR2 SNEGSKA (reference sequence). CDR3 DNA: TGCAGTGCTAGTACGCTAGGGGAATCCTATAATTCACCCCTCCACTTT. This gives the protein CSASTLGESYNSPLHF.

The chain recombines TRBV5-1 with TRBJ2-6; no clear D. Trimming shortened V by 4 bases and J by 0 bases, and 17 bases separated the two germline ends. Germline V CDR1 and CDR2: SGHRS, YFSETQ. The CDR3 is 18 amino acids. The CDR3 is CASSPIPPLVSGANVLTF. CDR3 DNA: TGCGCCAGCAGCCCCATTCCCCCCTTGGTCTCTGGGGCCAACGTCCTGACTTTC.

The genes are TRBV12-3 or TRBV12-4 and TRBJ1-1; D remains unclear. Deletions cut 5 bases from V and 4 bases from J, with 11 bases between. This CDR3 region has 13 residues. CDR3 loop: CASSPGVGTEAFF. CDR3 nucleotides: TGTGCCAGCAGTCCCGGGGTTGGCACTGAAGCTTTCTTT.

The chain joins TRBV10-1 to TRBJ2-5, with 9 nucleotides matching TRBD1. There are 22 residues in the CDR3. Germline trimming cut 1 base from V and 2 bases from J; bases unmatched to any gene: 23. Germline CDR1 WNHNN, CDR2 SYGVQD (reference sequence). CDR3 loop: CASSEFGGQGQGILVGQETQYF. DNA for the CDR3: TGCGCCAGCAGTGAGTTTGGGGGGCAGGGACAGGGAATTTTAGTGGGTCAAGAGACCCAGTACTTC.